Following are 20 T cell receptor beta chains from one sample sequenced in a study of blood T cell repertoires in COVID-19. Using immunoSEQ multiplex PCR, the repertoire was profiled, and TCRdb retains in-frame clones only, with some absent. The table includes 400,000 to 550,000 clones, 87% detected once. The sequenced sample consisted of PBMCs or T cells enriched from blood (not recorded which). The receptors originated from a young woman with acute COVID-19.

This clone was recorded only once. This chain uses TRBV7-8 with TRBJ1-1; D might be TRBD1 (5 bases). From germline, CDR1 is SGHVS and CDR2 FQNEAQ. The V end lost 0 bases, the J end lost 0 bases, and 14 bases lay between the germline ends. This CDR3 is 17 amino acids long. CDR3 DNA sequence: TGTGCCAGCAGCTTAGCGAGCCAGGGTCACATGAACACTGAAGCTTTCTTT. The encoded protein is CASSLASQGHMNTEAFF.

The V call is TRBV7-2, the J call TRBJ2-2, with 12 bases matching TRBD2. From germline, CDR1 is SGHTA and CDR2 FQGNSA. V shed 5 bases, J shed 7 bases, and the junction held 8 bases outside the gene matches. This CDR3 region has 16 residues. The DNA for the CDR3 is TGTGCCAGCAGCAAACGTTCGACTAGCGGGGGCGGGGAGCTGTTTTTT. Protein: CASSKRSTSGGGELFF.

This rearrangement joins TRBV5-1 to TRBJ1-3; D is ambiguous. Trimming pared 0 bases from V and 4 bases from J, leaving 11 bases between. The germline CDR1 and CDR2 sequences are SGHRS and YFSETQ. CDR3 size: 15 residues. The CDR3 DNA sequence: TGCGCCAGCAGCTTGGTCTCAGGTGACGGAAACACCATATATTTT. Translated: CASSLVSGDGNTIYF.

This sequence joins TRBV5-1 and TRBJ2-7, with D maybe TRBD1 (6 bases). The V end lost 0 bases, the J end lost 4 bases, and 11 bases lay between the germline ends. The germline V gene encodes CDR1 SGHRS and CDR2 YFSETQ. CDR3 length: 14 amino acids. The CDR3 reads CASSLGAGVYEQYF. CDR3 DNA: TGCGCCAGCAGCTTGGGGGCAGGGGTTTACGAGCAGTACTTC.

The CDR3 nucleotides read TGTGCCAGCAGTGACAGGACTAGCGGGAGCTCCTACAATGAGCAGTTCTTC. It specifies CASSDRTSGSSYNEQFF. V usage is TRBV6-4 and J usage is TRBJ2-1; TRBD2 aligns across 13 bases. This CDR3 is built from 17 residues. In germline, CDR1 is MRHNA, CDR2 SNTAGT. Trimming cost V 2 bases and J 0 bases; bases outside gene matches: 1.

This sequence joins TRBV10-2 and TRBJ2-6; D ambiguous. V was clipped by 3 bases and J by 0 bases, with 3 bases between them. The CDR3 has 14 amino acids. CDR1 is WSHSY and CDR2 is SAAADI in the germline V gene. The CDR3 here is CASSDGSGANVLTF. CDR3 nucleotide sequence: TGCGCCAGCAGTGACGGCTCTGGGGCCAACGTCCTGACTTTC.

The chain uses TRBV27 and TRBJ1-2; D is unclear. Germline V lookup: CDR1 MNHEY, CDR2 SMNVEV (reference sequence). The CDR3 contains 15 residues. V was shortened by 2 bases and J by 4 bases, with 14 bases between the two germline ends. The CDR3 DNA reads TGTGCCAGCAGTTTAAGCGGTTCACCCGTCTATGGCTACACCTTC. It encodes CASSLSGSPVYGYTF.

The rearrangement joins TRBV10-3 to TRBJ2-5, with D perhaps matching TRBD2 (5 bases). The germline V gene has CDR1 ENHRY and CDR2 SYGVKD. The CDR3 extends over 16 amino acids. Trimming left V 0 bases short and J 5 bases short, with 16 bases between. The CDR3 DNA is TGTGCCATCAGTGAGTCTGGAGGTCTTCCTTGGGAGACCCAGTACTTC. This gives the protein CAISESGGLPWETQYF.

The chain is built from TRBV19 and TRBJ1-4, with a tentative D call TRBD1 (6 bases). Germline V CDR1 and CDR2: LNHDA, SQIVND (reference sequence). Deletions cut 7 bases from V and 8 bases from J, with 14 bases between. CDR3 size: 13 residues. The CDR3 sequence: CASTGEVQEKLFF. CDR3 nucleotide sequence: TGTGCCAGTACAGGGGAAGTCCAGGAAAAACTGTTTTTT. Full variable domain (outside the CDR3, taken from reference TRBV19 and TRBJ1-4): DGGITQSPKYLFRKEGQNVTLSCEQNLNHDAMYWYRQDPGQGLRLIYYSQIVNDFQKGDIAEGYSVSREKKESFPLTVTSAQKNPTAFYLCASTGEVQEKLFFGSGTQLSVL.

The V call is TRBV20-1, the J call TRBJ1-5; a weak D match, TRBD1 (5 bases). V lost 3 bases and J lost 0, with 12 bases in between. The CDR3 extends over 15 amino acids. CDR1 DFQATT and CDR2 SNEGSKA come from the germline V gene (reference sequence). The DNA of the CDR3 is TGCAGTGCTAGTCGTACAGGTAATAGCAATCAGCCCCAGCATTTT. Residues: CSASRTGNSNQPQHF.

The chain is built from TRBV4-2 and TRBJ1-5; 11 bases align to TRBD1. CDR1 and CDR2 (germline): LGHNA, YNFKEQ. Trimming cost V 2 bases and J 3 bases; bases outside gene matches: 3. The CDR3 covers 16 residues. The CDR3 DNA sequence: TGTGCCAGCAGCCAATTGGGACAGGGGGACAATCAGCCCCAGCATTTT. Translating gives CASSQLGQGDNQPQHF.

This chain links TRBV27 with TRBJ2-7; 10 bases map to TRBD1. The V gene end was trimmed by 6 bases and the J gene end by 6 bases; junction bases not matched to a gene: 11. CDR3 length: 15 amino acids. Germline V gives CDR1 MNHEY, CDR2 SMNVEV (reference sequence). CDR3 sequence (DNA): TGTGCCAGCAGCTTCCAAGGGACAGGGGTTTCCGAGCAGTACTTC. It codes for CASSFQGTGVSEQYF.

The CDR3: CASSLISGRFSYEQYF. The CDR3 nucleotides are TGTGCCAGCAGTTTGATTAGCGGGAGGTTCTCCTACGAGCAGTACTTC. The chain is built from TRBV28 and TRBJ2-7, with TRBD2 matching over 10 bases. V was clipped by 3 bases and J by 0 bases; unmatched bases: 5. The CDR3 is made up of 16 amino acids. Germline loops: CDR1 MDHEN, CDR2 SYDVKM.

The chain employs TRBV27 and TRBJ2-2; 10 bases align to TRBD2. The CDR3 has 16 residues. J gave up 4 bases and V 1 base, and 3 bases lay outside the gene matches. Germline CDR1 MNHEY, CDR2 SMNVEV (reference sequence). Here the CDR3 reads CASSLLAGGSTGELFF. The CDR3 DNA follows: TGTGCCAGCAGTTTATTAGCGGGAGGCTCCACCGGGGAGCTGTTTTTT.

Comment on this clone: Other DNA sequences within the sample encode an identical CDR3. V and J are TRBV18 and TRBJ1-1; D is possibly TRBD1 (6 bases). Germline CDR1 is KGHSH and CDR2 is LQKENI. Trimming cost V 3 bases and J 0 bases, with 8 bases left between them. This CDR3 is built from 14 residues. CDR3 protein: CASSPRTVNTEAFF. The CDR3 nucleotides read TGTGCCAGCTCACCGAGGACAGTGAACACTGAAGCTTTCTTT.

The J gene is TRBJ1-1, the V gene TRBV5-4; D is undetermined. Deletions cut 0 bases from V and 1 base from J, with 7 bases between. The CDR3 runs to 14 residues. From germline, CDR1 is SGHNT and CDR2 YYREEE (reference sequence). CDR3 nucleotides: TGTGCCAGCAGCTTGGACAGAACGAACACTGAAGCTTTCTTT. Residues: CASSLDRTNTEAFF.

The chain has TRBV28 and TRBJ1-1; 11 bases agree with TRBD1. In germline, CDR1 is MDHEN, CDR2 SYDVKM. Trimming took 6 bases from V and 4 from J; bases not matched to a gene: 16. This CDR3 has 18 amino acids. The CDR3: CASSQPSRTGGYGTEAFF. Written as DNA, the CDR3 is TGTGCCAGCAGCCAACCTTCACGGACAGGGGGCTATGGCACTGAAGCTTTCTTT. Full variable domain (missing parts from reference TRBV28 and TRBJ1-1): DVKVTQSSRYLVKRTGEKVFLECVQDMDHENMFWYRQDPGLGLRLIYFSYDVKMKEKGDIPEGYSVSREKKERFSLILESASTNQTSMYLCASSQPSRTGGYGTEAFFGQGTRLTVV.

In the case of this clone: The sample carries other DNA sequences with the same CDR3. V and J are TRBV30 and TRBJ2-4; D is undetermined. The CDR3 runs 13 residues. V lost 1 base and J 0 bases, leaving 4 bases between the germline ends. From germline, CDR1 is GTSNPN and CDR2 SVGIG (reference sequence). The DNA for the CDR3 is TGTGCCTGGAGTGGACTAGCCAAAAACATTCAGTACTTC. The encoded protein is CAWSGLAKNIQYF.

The CDR3, as DNA: TGTGCCAGCACCGATAGCTCTGGGGCCAACGTCCTGACTTTC. Translation gives CASTDSSGANVLTF. The V call is TRBV28, the J call TRBJ2-6; no firm D call. The CDR3 consists of 14 residues. Germline CDR1 reads MDHEN; CDR2 reads SYDVKM. V lost 7 bases and J lost 0, with 7 bases in between.

V gene TRBV6-1 combines with J gene TRBJ2-3; D gene ambiguous. Germline V gene data show CDR1 as MNHNS and CDR2 as SASEGT. This CDR3 region has 14 residues. The ends were cut back, 1 base at V and 3 bases at J, with 8 bases in the middle. CDR3: CASSEDLLTDTQYF. CDR3 nucleotide sequence: TGTGCCAGCAGTGAAGATTTACTTACAGATACGCAGTATTTT.